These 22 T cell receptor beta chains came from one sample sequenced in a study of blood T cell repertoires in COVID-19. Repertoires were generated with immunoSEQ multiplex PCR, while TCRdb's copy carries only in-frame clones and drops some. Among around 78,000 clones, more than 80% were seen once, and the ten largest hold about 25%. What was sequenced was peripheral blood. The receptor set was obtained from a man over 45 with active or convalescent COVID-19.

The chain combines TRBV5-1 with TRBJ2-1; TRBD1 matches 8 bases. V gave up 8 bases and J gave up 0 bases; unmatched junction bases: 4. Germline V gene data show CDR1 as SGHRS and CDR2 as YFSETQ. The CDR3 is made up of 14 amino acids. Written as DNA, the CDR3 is TGCGCCAGTCAGACAGGGGACTCCTACAATGAGCAGTTCTTC. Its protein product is CASQTGDSYNEQFF.

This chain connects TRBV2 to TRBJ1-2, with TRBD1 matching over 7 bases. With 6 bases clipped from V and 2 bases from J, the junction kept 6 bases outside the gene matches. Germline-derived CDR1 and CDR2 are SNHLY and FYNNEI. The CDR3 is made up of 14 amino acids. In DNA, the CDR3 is TGTGCCAGCAGGCGTGACAGGGTGAACTATGGCTACACCTTC. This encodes CASRRDRVNYGYTF.

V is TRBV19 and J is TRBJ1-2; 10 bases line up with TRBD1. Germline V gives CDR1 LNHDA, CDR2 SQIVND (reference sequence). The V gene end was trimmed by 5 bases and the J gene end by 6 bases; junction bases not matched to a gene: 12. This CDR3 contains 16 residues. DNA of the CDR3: TGTGCCAGTAGTTTCCGGGACAGGGGAAAGGTAGATGGCTACACCTTC. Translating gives CASSFRDRGKVDGYTF.

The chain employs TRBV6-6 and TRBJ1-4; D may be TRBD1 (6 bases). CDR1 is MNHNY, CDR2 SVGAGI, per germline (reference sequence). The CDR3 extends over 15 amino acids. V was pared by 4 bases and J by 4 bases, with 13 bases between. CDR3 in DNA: TGTGCCAGCAGTTTCCGGACAGCACTTAATGAAAAACTGTTTTTT. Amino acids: CASSFRTALNEKLFF.

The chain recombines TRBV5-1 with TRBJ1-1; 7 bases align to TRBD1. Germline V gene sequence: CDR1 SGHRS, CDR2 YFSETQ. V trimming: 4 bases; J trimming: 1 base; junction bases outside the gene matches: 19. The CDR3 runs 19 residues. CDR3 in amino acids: CASSTPGKDRETRNTEAFF. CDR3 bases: TGCGCCAGCAGCACCCCGGGAAAAGACAGGGAGACGAGGAACACTGAAGCTTTCTTT.

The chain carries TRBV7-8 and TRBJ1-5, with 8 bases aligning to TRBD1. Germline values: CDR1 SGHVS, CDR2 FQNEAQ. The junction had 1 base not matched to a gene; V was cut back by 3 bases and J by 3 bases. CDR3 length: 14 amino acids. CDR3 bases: TGTGCCAGCAGCTTGGACAGGGTCAATCAGCCCCAGCATTTT. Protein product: CASSLDRVNQPQHF.

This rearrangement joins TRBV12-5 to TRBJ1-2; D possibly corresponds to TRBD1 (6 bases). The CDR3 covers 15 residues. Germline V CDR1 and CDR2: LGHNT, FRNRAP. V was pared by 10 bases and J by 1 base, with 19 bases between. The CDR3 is CATVTGSLNNYGYTF. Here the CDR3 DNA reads TGTGCTACTGTCACAGGGTCCCTGAATAACTATGGCTACACCTTC.

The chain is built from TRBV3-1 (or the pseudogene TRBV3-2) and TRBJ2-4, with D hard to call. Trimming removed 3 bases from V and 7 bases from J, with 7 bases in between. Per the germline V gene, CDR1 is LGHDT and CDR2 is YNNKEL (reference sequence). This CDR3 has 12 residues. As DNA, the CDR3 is TGTGCCAGCAGCCAGTCCGAGAACATTCAGTACTTC. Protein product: CASSQSENIQYF.

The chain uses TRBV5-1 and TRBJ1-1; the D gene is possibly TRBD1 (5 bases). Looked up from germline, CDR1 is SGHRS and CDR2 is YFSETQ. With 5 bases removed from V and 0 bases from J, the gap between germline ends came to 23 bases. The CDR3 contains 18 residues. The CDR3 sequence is CASSAGQAGPNMNTEAFF. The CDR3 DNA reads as TGCGCCAGCAGTGCGGGTCAGGCGGGACCGAATATGAACACTGAAGCTTTCTTT.

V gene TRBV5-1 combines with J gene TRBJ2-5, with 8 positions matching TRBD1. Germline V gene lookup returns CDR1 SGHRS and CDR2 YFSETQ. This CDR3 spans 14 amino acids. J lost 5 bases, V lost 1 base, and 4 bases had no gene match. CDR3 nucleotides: TGCGCCAGCAGCTTGCAGGGGGCCGGGGAGACCCAGTACTTC. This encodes CASSLQGAGETQYF.

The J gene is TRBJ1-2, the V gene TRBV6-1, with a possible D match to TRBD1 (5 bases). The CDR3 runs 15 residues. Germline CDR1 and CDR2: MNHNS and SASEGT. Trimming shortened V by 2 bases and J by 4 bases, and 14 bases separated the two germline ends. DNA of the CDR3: TGTGCCAGCAGTGAAAAGTTCTGGGGGGGCTATGGCTACACCTTC. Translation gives CASSEKFWGGYGYTF.

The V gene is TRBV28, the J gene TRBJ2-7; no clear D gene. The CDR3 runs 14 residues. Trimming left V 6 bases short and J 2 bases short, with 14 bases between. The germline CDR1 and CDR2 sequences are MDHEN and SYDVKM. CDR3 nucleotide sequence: TGTGCCAGCAGCCCGGGTCGCGAACCCTACGAGCAGTACTTC. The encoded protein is CASSPGREPYEQYF.

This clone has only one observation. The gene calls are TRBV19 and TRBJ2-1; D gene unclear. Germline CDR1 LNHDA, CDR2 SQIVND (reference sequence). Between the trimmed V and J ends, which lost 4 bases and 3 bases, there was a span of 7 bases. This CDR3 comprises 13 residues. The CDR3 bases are TGTGCCAGTAGTACCACTAACTACAATGAGCAGTTCTTC. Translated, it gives CASSTTNYNEQFF.

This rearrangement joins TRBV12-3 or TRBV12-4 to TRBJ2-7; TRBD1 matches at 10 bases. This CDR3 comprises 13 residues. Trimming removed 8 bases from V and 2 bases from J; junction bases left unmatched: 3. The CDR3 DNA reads TGTGCCAGCGGGGACAGGGGAGCCTACGAGCAGTACTTC. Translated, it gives CASGDRGAYEQYF.

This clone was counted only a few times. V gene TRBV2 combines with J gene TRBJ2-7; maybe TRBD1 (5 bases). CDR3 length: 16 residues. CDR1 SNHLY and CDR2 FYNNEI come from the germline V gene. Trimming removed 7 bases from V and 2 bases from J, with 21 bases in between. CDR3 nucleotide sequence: TGTGCCAGCACAAGACCCCAGGGCCCCAGCCCCTACGAGCAGTACTTC. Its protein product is CASTRPQGPSPYEQYF.

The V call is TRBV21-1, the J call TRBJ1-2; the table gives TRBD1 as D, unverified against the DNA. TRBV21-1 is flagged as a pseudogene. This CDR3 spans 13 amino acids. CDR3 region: CASSRGPNYGYTF. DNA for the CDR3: TGTGCCAGCAGCAGGGGGCCCAACTATGGCTACACCTTC.

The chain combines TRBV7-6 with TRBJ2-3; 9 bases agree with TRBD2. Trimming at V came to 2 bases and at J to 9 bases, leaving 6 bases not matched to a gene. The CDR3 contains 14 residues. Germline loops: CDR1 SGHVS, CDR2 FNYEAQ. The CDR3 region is CASSLSATSGTQYF. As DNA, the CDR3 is TGTGCCAGCAGCTTATCGGCGACTAGCGGAACGCAGTATTTT.

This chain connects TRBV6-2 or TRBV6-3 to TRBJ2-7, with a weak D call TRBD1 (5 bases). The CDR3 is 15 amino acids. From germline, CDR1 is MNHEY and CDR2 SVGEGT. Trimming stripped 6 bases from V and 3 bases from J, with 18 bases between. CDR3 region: CASSPDSLPHYEQYF. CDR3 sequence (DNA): TGTGCCAGCAGCCCAGACAGTTTACCACACTACGAGCAGTACTTC.

DNA for the CDR3: TGTGCCAGCAGGGGAGGACGGCAACTAGACGGCTACACCTTC. Its protein product is CASRGGRQLDGYTF. The chain links TRBV7-2 to TRBJ1-2; D not resolved. This CDR3 comprises 14 residues. The germline CDR1 and CDR2 sequences are SGHTA and FQGNSA. Trimming removed 6 bases from V and 8 bases from J, with 19 bases in between. The whole variable domain, filled in from reference TRBV7-2 and TRBJ1-2, reads GAGVSQSPSNKVTEKGKDVELRCDPISGHTALYWYRQSLGQGLEFLIYFQGNSAPDKSGLPSDRFSAERTGGSVSTLTIQRTQQEDSAVYLCASRGGRQLDGYTFGSGTRLTVV.

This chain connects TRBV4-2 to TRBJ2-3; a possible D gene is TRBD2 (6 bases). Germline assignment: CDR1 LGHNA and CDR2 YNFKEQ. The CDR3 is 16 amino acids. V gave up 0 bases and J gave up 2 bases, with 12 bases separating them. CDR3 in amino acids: CASSQDAEGSTDTQYF. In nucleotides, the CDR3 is TGTGCCAGCAGCCAAGATGCGGAGGGATCCACAGATACGCAGTATTTT.

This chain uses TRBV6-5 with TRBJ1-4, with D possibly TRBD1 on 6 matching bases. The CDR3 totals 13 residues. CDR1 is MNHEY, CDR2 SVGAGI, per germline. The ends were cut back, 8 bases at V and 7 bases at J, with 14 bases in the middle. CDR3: CASAGGRGEKLFF. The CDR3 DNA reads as TGTGCCAGCGCCGGGGGGCGAGGTGAAAAACTGTTTTTT.

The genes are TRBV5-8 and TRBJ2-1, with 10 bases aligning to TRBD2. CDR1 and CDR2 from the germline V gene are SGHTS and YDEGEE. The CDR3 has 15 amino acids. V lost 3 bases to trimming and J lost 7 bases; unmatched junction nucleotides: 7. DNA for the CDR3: TGTGCCAGCAGCTACCTAGCGGGAGTTTCGAATGAGCAGTTCTTC. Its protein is CASSYLAGVSNEQFF.